The 20 T cell receptor beta chains presented below share a single source sample, sequenced in a study of T cells after posttransplantation cyclophosphamide. Methotrexate plus calcineurin inhibitor accompanied controls' myeloablative marrow transplants; sampling was 1 year later. The method was immunoSEQ multiplex PCR; TCRdb's version includes in-frame clones alone and lacks a portion of them. The profile shows roughly 20,000 clones, more than 70% of them singletons. Specimen: PBMCs, collected after an allogeneic stem cell transplant with a calcineurin inhibitor and methotrexate. All receptors derive from a female patient between 50 and 59 years old who received an allogeneic stem cell transplant from an unrelated donor, was CMV-positive, and had chronic GVHD only. Part of the T cells may come from the graft donor.

This clone was observed a handful of times. This chain uses TRBV21-1 with TRBJ2-7; the DNA was not compared with TRBD1, the D call given in the table. TRBV21-1 is flagged as a pseudogene. The CDR3 sequence is 15 residues long. The CDR3 loop is CARHMTRTGTYEQYF. In nucleotides, the CDR3 is TGTGCCAGACATATGACACGGACAGGCACCTACGAGCAGTACTTC.

The rearrangement joins TRBV5-1 to TRBJ2-3, with 10 bases that match TRBD2. CDR3 length: 15 amino acids. V shed 4 bases, J shed 2 bases, and the junction held 4 bases outside the gene matches. Germline CDR1 reads SGHRS; CDR2 reads YFSETQ. The CDR3 reads CASSRTSGNTDTQYF. Written as DNA, the CDR3 is TGCGCCAGCAGCCGAACTAGCGGGAACACAGATACGCAGTATTTT.

The chain recombines TRBV7-9 with TRBJ2-7; the D gene is possibly TRBD2 (6 bases). Deletions cut 1 base from V and 6 bases from J, with 10 bases between. The CDR3 extends over 13 amino acids. Germline V gene sequence: CDR1 SEHNR, CDR2 FQNEAQ (reference sequence). This CDR3 is CASSLGRGTEQYF. For the CDR3, the DNA is TGTGCCAGCAGCTTAGGGCGGGGCACCGAGCAGTACTTC.

The chain carries TRBV2 and TRBJ2-7; 9 nucleotides align to TRBD1. The CDR3 sequence is 14 residues long. The V and J ends lost 7 bases and 6 bases, in that order; junction bases with no gene match: 10. Per germline, CDR1 SNHLY and CDR2 FYNNEI. The CDR3 nucleotides are TGTGCCAGCAAACAGGGGGCCGCTTGGCCCGAGCAGTACTTC. This translates into CASKQGAAWPEQYF.

Only one count was recorded for this clone. V usage is TRBV7-8 and J usage is TRBJ2-1, with TRBD2 matching 11 bases. V was clipped by 1 base and J by 7 bases; unmatched bases: 9. This CDR3 comprises 17 residues. CDR1 is SGHVS, CDR2 FQNEAQ, per germline. The CDR3 bases are TGTGCCAGCAGCTTAGAGACACTAGCGGGAGCGTTAAATGAGCAGTTCTTC. Residues: CASSLETLAGALNEQFF.

The chain carries TRBV5-1 and TRBJ2-1; 10 positions agree with TRBD1. The V gene's germline CDR1 is SGHRS and CDR2 YFSETQ. J lost 7 bases, V lost 4 bases, and 11 bases had no gene match. The CDR3 consists of 16 residues. CDR3 in DNA: TGCGCCAGCAGCCCGCCCCGGGACAGGGGCTGGAATGAGCAGTTCTTC. Protein sequence: CASSPPRDRGWNEQFF. The entire variable domain, with the rest obtained from reference TRBV5-1 and TRBJ2-1, is as follows: KAGVTQTPRYLIKTRGQQVTLSCSPISGHRSVSWYQQTPGQGLQFLFEYFSETQRNKGNFPGRFSGRQFSNSRSEMNVSTLELGDSALYLCASSPPRDRGWNEQFFGPGTRLTVL.

The chain recombines TRBV6-5 with TRBJ2-7, with 13 bases aligning to TRBD2. The V gene's germline CDR1 is MNHEY and CDR2 SVGAGI. J lost 4 bases, V lost 5 bases, and 5 bases had no gene match. This CDR3 has 15 residues. Here the CDR3 reads CASSRTSGSQYEQYF. In DNA form, the CDR3 reads TGTGCCAGCAGTCGGACTAGCGGGAGTCAATACGAGCAGTACTTC.

The rearrangement links TRBV7-9 to TRBJ2-7, with D perhaps TRBD2 (6 bases). The CDR3 runs 14 residues. The germline V gene encodes CDR1 SEHNR and CDR2 FQNEAQ (reference sequence). Deletions cut 1 base from V and 3 bases from J, with 10 bases between. CDR3 nucleotides: TGTGCCAGCAGCTTAGGACGCGGGAACTACGAGCAGTACTTC. Its translation: CASSLGRGNYEQYF.

The chain carries TRBV7-9 and TRBJ2-1; TRBD2 might be the D (6 bases). The length of the CDR3 is 14 residues. V was shortened by 7 bases and J by 0 bases, with 10 bases between the two germline ends. Germline lookup yields CDR1 SEHNR and CDR2 FQNEAQ (reference sequence). CDR3 in amino acids: CASKTAGSYNEQFF. The CDR3 region has the DNA TGTGCCAGCAAGACAGCGGGCTCCTACAATGAGCAGTTCTTC.

This chain joins TRBV6-5 and TRBJ1-3, with D possibly matching TRBD1 (5 bases). Trimming left V 4 bases short and J 2 bases short, with 15 bases between. This CDR3 contains 16 residues. The germline CDR1 and CDR2 sequences are MNHEY and SVGAGI. The CDR3 region has the DNA TGTGCCAGCAGTTTTCGGACAAGCCCGCCTGGAAACACCATATATTTT. Amino acid sequence: CASSFRTSPPGNTIYF.

CDR3 region: CAGTPTGQEIYEQYF. DNA of the CDR3: TGTGCCGGAACCCCAACGGGACAGGAAATCTACGAGCAGTACTTC. The chain links TRBV5-3 to TRBJ2-7, with 8 nucleotides matching TRBD1. TRBV5-3 is flagged as an ORF with uncertain function. CDR3 length: 15 residues. V shed 10 bases, J shed 3 bases, and the junction held 15 bases outside the gene matches.

The CDR3 DNA reads as TGTCCCTGCACAGATACGCAGTATTTT. This gives the protein CPCTDTQYF. V and J are TRBV6-4 and TRBJ2-3; no reliable D call. The CDR3 has 9 amino acids. Germline V CDR1 and CDR2: MRHNA, SNTAGT.

This chain connects TRBV4-1 to TRBJ2-1; 10 nucleotides align to TRBD2. Germline V gives CDR1 MGHRA, CDR2 YSYEKL. The CDR3 contains 18 residues. The V and J ends lost 0 bases and 7 bases, in that order; junction bases with no gene match: 12. The CDR3 here is CASSQDTSGRVFWNEQFF. The DNA for the CDR3 is TGCGCCAGCAGCCAAGATACAAGCGGGAGGGTCTTCTGGAATGAGCAGTTCTTC.

A note on this clone: Germline is not matched at one junction end, which may reflect a read error. CDR3 bases: TGCGCCTGGAGTAGTGCAGGGAATGATGAAGCTTTCTTT. Translating gives CAWSSAGNDEAFF. V is TRBV30 and J is TRBJ1-1, with TRBD1 as a possible D gene (5 bases). Germline V CDR1 and CDR2: GTSNPN, SVGIG (reference sequence). The CDR3 covers 13 residues.

The chain uses TRBV9 and TRBJ1-1, with 7 bases aligning to TRBD1. Losses at the gene ends were 0 bases for V and 3 bases for J; bases not matched to a gene: 5. The CDR3 totals 15 residues. CDR1 is SGDLS, CDR2 YYNGEE, per germline. DNA for the CDR3: TGTGCCAGCAGCGTAGAAGACAGGGAGGACACTGAAGCTTTCTTT. This codes for CASSVEDREDTEAFF. The whole variable domain, filled in from reference TRBV9 and TRBJ1-1, reads DSGVTQTPKHLITATGQRVTLRCSPRSGDLSVYWYQQSLDQGLQFLIQYYNGEERAKGNILERFSAQQFPDLHSELNLSSLELGDSALYFCASSVEDREDTEAFFGQGTRLTVV.

This chain links TRBV19 with TRBJ1-1; TRBD1 is a possible D gene (5 bases). Per the germline V gene, CDR1 is LNHDA and CDR2 is SQIVND (reference sequence). Trimming took 9 bases from V and 2 from J, leaving 22 bases between them. The CDR3 totals 16 residues. The CDR3 nucleotides are TGTGCCAGCAGAGGGGTGCAGGGAGGACTTAACACTGAAGCTTTCTTT. Amino acid sequence: CASRGVQGGLNTEAFF.

The V call is TRBV28, the J call TRBJ2-1; 10 nucleotides agree with TRBD2. The CDR3 length is 18 residues. After removal of 3 bases from V and 0 bases from J, the junction contained 8 bases not matched to a gene. In germline, CDR1 is MDHEN, CDR2 SYDVKM. Written as DNA, the CDR3 is TGTGCCAGCAGTTTCCAAGGGACTAGCGATCTCTCCTACAATGAGCAGTTCTTC. As protein: CASSFQGTSDLSYNEQFF.

The chain recombines TRBV28 with TRBJ2-5; D gene ambiguous. Gene TRBJ2-7 matches the end of the DNA better, so the J call may be wrong. The CDR3 runs 11 residues. Per germline, CDR1 MDHEN and CDR2 SYDVKM. The CDR3 loop reads CASTSGYEQYF. For the CDR3, the DNA is TGTGCCAGCACGTCAGGCTACGAGCAGTACTTC.

The V and J genes are TRBV27 and TRBJ2-5; a weak D match, TRBD2 (6 bases). Germline CDR1 is MNHEY and CDR2 is SMNVEV (reference sequence). The CDR3 extends over 13 amino acids. Trimming removed 5 bases from V and 1 base from J, with 8 bases in between. The CDR3 coding sequence is TGTGCCAGCAGTGGAGGGTTCCAAGAGACCCAGTACTTC. Amino acid sequence: CASSGGFQETQYF.

On this clone: The CDR3 end shows no conserved phenylalanine or tryptophan, and so a read error is likely. The chain couples TRBV6-1 to TRBJ1-2; D is possibly TRBD1 (5 bases). This CDR3 has 13 amino acids. Germline V gene lookup returns CDR1 MNHNS and CDR2 SASEGT. Trimming took off 10 bases at V and 4 bases at J, with 16 bases between the two ends. DNA for the CDR3: TGTGCCATAACCCCCTCGGGGGGCTATGGCTACACCCTC. Amino acids: CAITPSGGYGYTL.